This T cell receptor (beta chain) was sequenced during a study of T cell responses to AZD1222 COVID-19 vaccine. Study observations and caveats: Just 5 or 6 AZD1222 recipients tested seropositive at baseline. Elevations in Spike-specific TCR breadth and depth followed administration of two AZD1222 doses. The study reported that nearly half of spike-specific TCRs target unmutated variant regions.

With regard to this clone: Its target is not known.

Some clones are missing from TCRdb's copy, which holds only in-frame ones; the method was immunoSEQ multiplex PCR. The table lists 90,000 to 150,000 clones, roughly 90% of them singletons. Between the trimmed V and J ends, which lost 0 bases and 7 bases, there was a span of 4 bases. The CDR3 contains 13 residues. Germline V gene lookup returns CDR1 MNHEY and CDR2 SVGEGT. V is TRBV6-2 or TRBV6-3 and J is TRBJ1-6; D remains unclear. The sample was peripheral blood, taken on day 0 of AZD1222 vaccination. This TCR derives from an adult in good health. DNA of the CDR3: TGTGCCAGCAGTTACTCCGGGAATTCACCCCTCCACTTT. Translation: CASSYSGNSPLHF.